The source of this T cell receptor beta chain is a study of shared clonotypes between healthy human individuals. Terminally differentiated effector memory CD45RA+ cells were excluded from the naive CD8 cells, which were CD45RO-negative and positively selected for CCR7. There are 13 residues in the CDR3. Trimming left V 3 bases short and J 3 bases short, with 9 bases between. Germline V CDR1 and CDR2: SGHDT, YYEEEE. Across several immunoSEQ plates, the genomic DNA of each subset was split evenly. In the sorted-subset replicate PCRs, 150 to 200 ng DNA, tens of thousands of T cell genomes, was used. Data came from immunoSEQ multiplex PCR; TCRdb stores just in-frame clones and leaves some out. This table holds hundreds of thousands of clones, 95% to 98% found once.

The clonotype originates from a man aged 25-40 years in good health. Input material: naive CD8+ T cells sorted from blood. V is TRBV5-6 and J is TRBJ2-5; perhaps TRBD2 as D (6 bases). The CDR3 nucleotides are TGTGCCAGCAGCTCGGGACTGGAAGAGACCCAGTACTTC. Protein sequence: CASSSGLEETQYF.